Reported below is one T cell receptor (beta chain). Authors' processing steps: Cell counts per sample came from amplifying reference gene primers. Profiled with immunoSEQ multiplex PCR; TCRdb holds only in-frame clones, not every one. The DNA gave D and trimming, while V, J and clone size come from that table. The data contain tens of thousands of clones, roughly 82% of them singletons. The data originate from a study of blood T cell repertoires in COVID-19. Germline assignment: CDR1 SQVTM and CDR2 ANQGSEA. Trimming cost V 6 bases and J 5 bases; bases outside gene matches: 6. The CDR3 has 13 residues. The TCR comes from a man aged 45-60 years with active or convalescent COVID-19. This chain links TRBV29-1 with TRBJ2-2, with TRBD1 matching over 7 bases. Specimen: peripheral blood. CDR3 DNA: TGCAGCGTCCTGGGACAGCTTACCGGGGAGCTGTTTTTT. Its protein is CSVLGQLTGELFF.